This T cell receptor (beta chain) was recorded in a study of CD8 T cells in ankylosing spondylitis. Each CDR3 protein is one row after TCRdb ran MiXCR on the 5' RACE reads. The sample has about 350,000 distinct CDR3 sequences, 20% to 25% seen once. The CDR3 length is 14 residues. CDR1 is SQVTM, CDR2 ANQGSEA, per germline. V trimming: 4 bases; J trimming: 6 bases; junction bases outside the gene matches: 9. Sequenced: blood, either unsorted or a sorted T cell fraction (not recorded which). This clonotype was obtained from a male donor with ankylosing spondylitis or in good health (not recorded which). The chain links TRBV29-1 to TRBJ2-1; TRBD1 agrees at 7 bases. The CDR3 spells CSVVGQQGGNEQFF. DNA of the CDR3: TGCAGCGTTGTGGGACAGCAGGGCGGCAATGAGCAGTTCTTC.